This TCR beta chain was captured in a study of Graves' ophthalmopathy and Graves' hyperthyroidism. Study findings and constraints: Blood shared most expanded thyroid clonotypes above 0.001 frequency.

From RNA, the CDR3 regions of TCR beta chains were amplified and sequenced. The library came from an HTBI-primed first-round RT-PCR and a second-round multiplex PCR. MiXCR, run by TCRdb on the multiplex PCR reads, gives a single entry per CDR3 protein. The data show about 480,000 distinct CDR3 sequences, with about 15% seen just once and over 8% held by the top ten. Donors with ophthalmopathy: moderate-to-severe activity, CAS ≥3, NOSPECS ≥4, duration under 3 months. The CDR3 sequence is 14 residues long. With V trimmed by 6 bases and J by 2 bases, 3 bases remained unmatched. Many counts were recorded for this clonotype. Its antigen remains unidentified.

The TCR was taken from a woman in her thirties with Graves' ophthalmopathy. The sequenced sample consisted of blood. The V gene is TRBV12-3 or TRBV12-4, the J gene TRBJ2-7; 11 positions match TRBD2. The DNA of the CDR3 is TGTGCCAGCAGACTAGCGGGGGCGCCCTACGAGCAGTACTTC. It encodes CASRLAGAPYEQYF.